A single sample is the source of the 26 T cell receptor beta chains below, sequenced in a study of T cells after yellow fever vaccination. TCRdb reprocessed the 5' RACE reads with MiXCR, giving one entry per CDR3 protein. The table shows approximately 510,000 distinct CDR3 sequences, with around a fifth occurring only once. This material consisted of PBMCs, taken roughly 20 days after the first yellow fever vaccination. The receptor set was obtained from a man aged 18 to 29 who received the YFV17D yellow fever vaccine.

The chain links TRBV6-5 to TRBJ2-5; weak D call: TRBD2 (6 bases). The ends were cut back, 3 bases at V and 5 bases at J, with 19 bases in the middle. CDR3 length: 16 residues. Germline CDR1 is MNHEY and CDR2 is SVGAGI. CDR3 DNA: TGTGCCAGCAGTTATTCGGCGGGGCCGATGGGGGAGACCCAGTACTTC. Translation gives CASSYSAGPMGETQYF.

This clonotype appeared a few times. V gene TRBV20-1 combines with J gene TRBJ1-1, with D unclear. This CDR3 spans 13 amino acids. Germline V gives CDR1 DFQATT, CDR2 SNEGSKA (reference sequence). The V and J ends lost 2 bases and 0 bases respectively, with 7 bases between them. The CDR3 loop reads CSARLSVNTEAFF. CDR3 bases: TGCAGTGCTAGATTGTCAGTGAACACTGAAGCTTTCTTT.

V gene TRBV5-1 combines with J gene TRBJ2-7; 12 bases align to TRBD1. Looked up from germline, CDR1 is SGHRS and CDR2 is YFSETQ. The CDR3 loop spans 15 amino acids. V lost 4 bases and J lost 7; bases outside the gene matches: 9. CDR3 sequence reads: CASSTTGQGANEQYV. The CDR3 nucleotides read TGCGCCAGCAGCACGACGGGACAGGGGGCTAATGAGCAGTACGTC.

For the CDR3, the DNA is TGCGCCAGCAGCCGAGGACAGGGGGTGGGTGGCTACACCTTC. Translated, it gives CASSRGQGVGGYTF. The chain employs TRBV4-1 and TRBJ1-2, with 10 bases matching TRBD1. CDR1 MGHRA and CDR2 YSYEKL come from the germline V gene. The CDR3 is 14 amino acids. The J segment lost 7 bases and the V segment lost 4 bases, leaving 6 bases of the junction unmatched.

CDR3 coding DNA: TGTGCCAGCAGCGTAGCTCTGGCTAGCGGGAGCACAGATACGCAGTATTTT. Translated, it gives CASSVALASGSTDTQYF. This chain connects TRBV9 to TRBJ2-3, with 8 bases that match TRBD2. The ends lost 0 bases at V and 0 bases at J; junction bases unmatched: 6. This CDR3 spans 17 amino acids. Germline CDR1 reads SGDLS; CDR2 reads YYNGEE.

The chain couples TRBV19 to TRBJ2-6; D perhaps matches TRBD1 (6 bases). Looked up from germline, CDR1 is LNHDA and CDR2 is SQIVND (reference sequence). The CDR3 is made up of 14 amino acids. The V gene lost 9 bases and the J gene lost 4 bases, with 13 bases spanning the gap. CDR3 DNA: TGTGCCAGCCTGAACAGGGAAGGGGCCAACGTCCTGACTTTC. Translating it yields CASLNREGANVLTF.

The chain uses TRBV11-2 and TRBJ2-7; D is undetermined. The CDR3 contains 14 residues. The ends were cut back, 0 bases at V and 3 bases at J, with 9 bases in the middle. Germline V lookup: CDR1 SGHAT, CDR2 FQNNGV. CDR3 amino acids: CASSLEQGFYEQYF. The CDR3 bases are TGTGCCAGCAGCTTAGAACAAGGCTTCTACGAGCAGTACTTC.

This clonotype has a handful of counts. The chain uses TRBV3-1 and TRBJ1-4; TRBD1 agrees at 8 bases. The ends lost 2 bases at V and 8 bases at J; junction bases unmatched: 4. Looked up from germline, CDR1 is LGHDT and CDR2 is YNNKEL (reference sequence). CDR3 length: 14 amino acids. The CDR3 is CASSQNNRGEKLFF. CDR3 DNA sequence: TGTGCCAGCAGCCAAAACAACAGGGGGGAAAAACTGTTTTTT.

The chain has TRBV7-2 and TRBJ2-5, with a tentative D call TRBD1 (5 bases). This CDR3 region has 15 residues. Between the trimmed V and J ends, which lost 5 bases and 1 base, there was a span of 14 bases. The germline V gene encodes CDR1 SGHTA and CDR2 FQGNSA. DNA for the CDR3: TGTGCCAGCAGCACTCAGACAGTCTTCCAAGAGACCCAGTACTTC. It yields the protein CASSTQTVFQETQYF. The full variable domain, its missing parts supplied by reference TRBV7-2 and TRBJ2-5, is GAGVSQSPSNKVTEKGKDVELRCDPISGHTALYWYRQSLGQGLEFLIYFQGNSAPDKSGLPSDRFSAERTGGSVSTLTIQRTQQEDSAVYLCASSTQTVFQETQYFGPGTRLLVL.

This clonotype showed up just a few times. The V and J genes are TRBV30 and TRBJ1-2; D is ambiguous. The V end was cut by 2 bases, the J end by 11 bases, with 18 bases between. The germline gives CDR1 GTSNPN, CDR2 SVGIG (reference sequence). The CDR3 runs to 13 residues. CDR3 sequence (DNA): TGTGCCTGGAGTCGAGGGCAGGCATTCCCTTACACCTTC. It encodes CAWSRGQAFPYTF.

Only a few counts were recorded for this clonotype. The chain couples TRBV7-9 to TRBJ2-7, with 7 positions matching TRBD1. The CDR3 contains 12 residues. Germline lookup yields CDR1 SEHNR and CDR2 FQNEAQ (reference sequence). V trimming: 3 bases; J trimming: 5 bases; junction bases outside the gene matches: 1. The DNA for the CDR3 is TGTGCCAGCAGCTTCGGGACAGACGAGCAGTACTTC. This encodes CASSFGTDEQYF.

V is TRBV7-6 and J is TRBJ2-1; D is ambiguous. Trimming cost V 5 bases and J 9 bases, with 23 bases left between them. CDR1 is SGHVS and CDR2 is FNYEAQ in the germline V gene. This CDR3 is 16 amino acids long. This CDR3 is CASSTPLGPKPGEQFF. The CDR3 nucleotides are TGTGCCAGCAGCACCCCCCTCGGACCTAAACCGGGTGAGCAGTTCTTC.

This chain links TRBV30 with TRBJ2-1; 8 nucleotides match TRBD1. Germline V CDR1 and CDR2: GTSNPN, SVGIG (reference sequence). This CDR3 comprises 14 residues. J lost 5 bases, V lost 3 bases, and 6 bases had no gene match. The CDR3: CAWRPMDRDNEQFF. CDR3 nucleotides: TGTGCCTGGAGACCCATGGACAGGGACAATGAGCAGTTCTTC.

The genes are TRBV6-2 or TRBV6-3 and TRBJ2-1; D tentatively reads TRBD1 or TRBD2 (5 bases each). Germline values: CDR1 MNHEY, CDR2 SVGEGT. This CDR3 has 15 amino acids. The V end lost 8 bases, the J end lost 2 bases, and 16 bases lay between the germline ends. CDR3 loop: CASGKGSDAYNEQFF. DNA for the CDR3: TGTGCCAGCGGTAAGGGGAGCGATGCCTACAATGAGCAGTTCTTC.

The genes are TRBV5-1 and TRBJ1-2; TRBD1 might be the D (6 bases). The V end lost 4 bases, the J end lost 0 bases, and 16 bases lay between the germline ends. CDR3 length: 16 residues. Germline lookup yields CDR1 SGHRS and CDR2 YFSETQ. This CDR3 is CASSPGLDRPNYGYTF. CDR3 sequence (DNA): TGCGCCAGCAGCCCGGGGCTTGACAGGCCTAACTATGGCTACACCTTC.

A note on this clonotype: This sequence may be a read error, since a much larger clone differs from it by one base. The chain employs TRBV5-6 and TRBJ1-3; tentatively, D is TRBD1 (6 bases). V lost 2 bases to trimming and J lost 6 bases, with 9 bases between them. The length of the CDR3 is 13 residues. CDR1 is SGHDT and CDR2 is YYEEEE in the germline V gene. CDR3 protein: CASSFAGENTIYF. CDR3 bases: TGTGCCAGCAGCTTTGCAGGGGAAAACACCATATATTTT.

This clonotype was seen only once. The V gene is TRBV7-8, the J gene TRBJ2-2; perhaps TRBD1 as D (5 bases). This CDR3 comprises 14 residues. V gave up 5 bases and J gave up 6 bases, with 13 bases separating them. Germline values: CDR1 SGHVS, CDR2 FQNEAQ. This CDR3 reads CASSQTVTAGELFF. CDR3 in DNA: TGTGCCAGCAGCCAAACCGTGACAGCCGGGGAGCTGTTTTTT.

This clonotype has at least ten counts. The rearrangement joins TRBV14 to TRBJ2-5; 7 nucleotides agree with TRBD2. This CDR3 region has 15 residues. Germline lookup yields CDR1 SGHDN and CDR2 FVKESK. V was clipped by 0 bases and J by 5 bases; unmatched bases: 6. The chain's CDR3 is CASSQELAGVETQYF. The CDR3 DNA follows: TGTGCCAGCAGCCAAGAACTGGCGGGGGTGGAGACCCAGTACTTC.

V gene TRBV29-1 combines with J gene TRBJ2-5; D might be TRBD2 (7 bases). Germline V gives CDR1 SQVTM, CDR2 ANQGSEA. CDR3 length: 14 amino acids. V was shortened by 0 bases and J by 1 base, with 9 bases between the two germline ends. CDR3 region: CSVEEGGAQETQYF. Here the CDR3 DNA reads TGCAGCGTTGAAGAGGGGGGGGCCCAAGAGACCCAGTACTTC.

The chain links TRBV6-5 to TRBJ2-3; no clear D. Germline V gives CDR1 MNHEY, CDR2 SVGAGI. This CDR3 has 12 amino acids. V lost 5 bases and J lost 7, with 10 bases in between. CDR3 coding DNA: TGTGCCAGCAGTGATAGTAGGAATACGCAGTATTTT. The encoded protein is CASSDSRNTQYF.

This sequence joins TRBV5-1 and TRBJ1-1; D not resolved. This CDR3 comprises 15 residues. Germline lookup yields CDR1 SGHRS and CDR2 YFSETQ. Trimming pared 1 base from V and 5 bases from J, leaving 15 bases between. CDR3 nucleotide sequence: TGCGCCAGCAGCTTGCGGTATCGGGGTGGGACTGAAGCTTTCTTT. Residues: CASSLRYRGGTEAFF.

This clonotype was picked up a small number of times. The chain uses TRBV28 and TRBJ1-1; 9 bases match TRBD1. The germline CDR1 and CDR2 sequences are MDHEN and SYDVKM. The CDR3 is 14 amino acids. V lost 4 bases, J lost 7 bases, and 7 bases stayed unmatched. CDR3 protein: CASSSYRGQGEAFF. Written as DNA, the CDR3 is TGTGCCAGCAGTTCCTACAGGGGGCAAGGTGAAGCTTTCTTT. The full variable domain, completed using reference TRBV28 and TRBJ1-1, is DVKVTQSSRYLVKRTGEKVFLECVQDMDHENMFWYRQDPGLGLRLIYFSYDVKMKEKGDIPEGYSVSREKKERFSLILESASTNQTSMYLCASSSYRGQGEAFFGQGTRLTVV.

A few counts support this clonotype. The chain recombines TRBV7-2 with TRBJ1-4; D is unresolved. V lost 2 bases and J lost 5, with 12 bases in between. Germline V gene data show CDR1 as SGHTA and CDR2 as FQGNSA. The length of the CDR3 is 15 residues. The CDR3 region has the DNA TGTGCCAGCAGCTTACCTTACCTGGGAAATGAAAAACTGTTTTTT. Protein sequence: CASSLPYLGNEKLFF.

In this sample, this clonotype turned up a few times. The rearrangement joins TRBV2 to TRBJ1-2, with D possibly TRBD1 on 5 matching bases. The length of the CDR3 is 13 residues. The germline V gene has CDR1 SNHLY and CDR2 FYNNEI. Trimming removed 4 bases from V and 4 bases from J, with 10 bases in between. CDR3 in amino acids: CASSGDGFYGYTF. CDR3 sequence (DNA): TGTGCCAGCAGTGGGGACGGATTCTATGGCTACACCTTC. The full variable domain, completed using reference TRBV2 and TRBJ1-2, is EPEVTQTPSHQVTQMGQEVILRCVPISNHLYFYWYRQILGQKVEFLVSFYNNEISEKSEIFDDQFSVERPDGSNFTLKIRSTKLEDSAMYFCASSGDGFYGYTFGSGTRLTVV.

The V gene is TRBV7-2, the J gene TRBJ2-3; TRBD1 matches at 8 bases. J gave up 2 bases and V 2 bases, and 3 bases lay outside the gene matches. Looked up from germline, CDR1 is SGHTA and CDR2 is FQGNSA. This CDR3 comprises 15 residues. The CDR3 coding sequence is TGTGCCAGCAGCTTACGGGACAGGTCCACAGATACGCAGTATTTT. It codes for CASSLRDRSTDTQYF.

This clonotype showed up just a few times. The chain links TRBV20-1 to TRBJ2-7; D unresolved. The germline V gene encodes CDR1 DFQATT and CDR2 SNEGSKA (reference sequence). The CDR3 runs 14 residues. The V and J ends lost 3 bases and 4 bases respectively, with 16 bases between them. The CDR3: CSARDRVGIYEQYF. The CDR3 DNA reads TGCAGTGCTAGGGATAGGGTAGGAATATACGAGCAGTACTTC.